Given below is one T cell receptor beta chain in context. Its recognized antigen is unknown. Base qualities were left out, and no much larger clone turns up one base away. Using the deep immunoSEQ assay, TCR CDR3 regions were amplified from genomic DNA by multiplex PCR. Genomic DNA extracted from each cell subset was distributed evenly over all wells of several immunoSEQ 96-well plates, and each plate served as one replicate. For sorted subsets, each replicate PCR was loaded with 200 ng genomic DNA, equivalent to about 33,000 T cell genomes. Purified libraries were measured with a Qubit 3.0 fluorometer, size-checked on a Bioanalyzer 2100, and measured again with the KAPA Library Quantification kit. Every immunoSEQ 96-well plate was sequenced on a separate single-read 150-cycle Illumina NextSeq 550 flow cell. In the paper's pipeline: Because the immunoSEQ output included only junctional sequences and no quality scores, the filtering could not be the same as the filtering used for full-length reads. Sequences were annotated with PyIR, a Python wrapper for IgBLAST v1.9, and V/J genes and CDR3 were assigned using IMGT germline references. Any read was removed if the V/J assignment was weak (E-value above 1e-6), the CDR3 was missing, or the read contained stop codons, out-of-frame junctions, or ambiguous translated residues. A V3J clonotype was defined by an identical inferred V gene, J gene, and CDR3 amino acid sequence. To compute the percentage overlap between repertoires, the number of shared unique clonotypes was divided by the size of the smaller repertoire. Three approaches were used to assess repertoire richness: RTK rarefaction, the Chao1 estimator, and Recon v2.1 estimates of unobserved clonotypes. OLGA was used to compute generation probabilities for all TCRbeta clonotypes that the gDNA method yielded from four donors. Imported from immuneACCESS, the table was reduced by TCRdb to in-frame sequences with V and J called. These copies leave out some clones; in studies compared against another copy, an unresolved V gene accounts for under half, and the cause of the remainder is not known. That table furnishes V, J and clone size, whereas the DNA furnished D and trimming. This sample lists hundreds of thousands of clones; about two thirds were detected once. About 2% of the sample rests with the top ten.

These data come from a study of shared clonotypes between healthy human individuals (TCRdb year 2020). General notes on the study: A few men and a couple of women, aged 18 to 49 years, made up the cohort. For each donor, three plates each were used for CD4 naive and CD4 memory, two plates were used for CD8 naive, and one plate was used for CD8 memory. To estimate repertoire size and how much clonotypes are shared between individuals, the study performed deep sequencing of blood TCR repertoires from roughly five healthy adults. Different laboratories and diverse techniques were used to prepare libraries and sequence TCR repertoires, to increase sequencing depth and limit assay-specific biases. Each donor's leukapheresis produced roughly between roughly 0.85 and 9.5 billion PBMCs. General conclusions and limits of the study: Rarefaction of sorted-subset datasets indicated incomplete sequencing despite the large sequencing depth. Across four donors, 5% to 6% of naive CD4, roughly 3.3% of naive CD8, 2% to 2.5% of memory CD4, and 0.4% of memory CD8 clonotypes were shared. The genetic and exposure-history diversity represented was limited by the small number of donors. Pairwise subsampling led to the expectation that sequencing depth would affect the degree of clonotype sharing among donors. Naive subsets generally had larger estimated clonotype richness than memory subsets. Compared with non-shared clonotypes, the clonotypes found in all four sorted-subset donors had higher generation probabilities. Sampling was limited to blood, and TCR repertoires in tissue likely differ from TCR repertoires in blood.

The germline ends are 14 bases apart after V is trimmed by 1 base and J by 4 bases. The CDR3, from cysteine to phenylalanine, totals 16 residues. The only DNA kept is the CDR3, 48 bases in frame from the first base. Sequences LNHDA (CDR1) and SQIVND (CDR2) are obtained from the germline V gene (reference sequence). The donors were healthy, HIV-negative adults with no recently reported acute infections or vaccinations. Every donor was a Caucasian adult living in Nashville, Tennessee, USA. CD4+ T cells were enriched by magnetic negative selection, after which naive cells were positively selected on CD45RA and the negative fraction was taken as the memory subset. Blood was obtained by leukapheresis, after which PBMCs were separated by Ficoll-Histopaque density gradient centrifugation and cryopreserved in liquid nitrogen vapor phase. Analytical flow cytometry was used to check the purity and quantity of each magnetically sorted T cell population. Genomic DNA was isolated from each sorted fraction and quantified by UV absorbance on a Nanodrop 2000c.

The origin of this receptor is a woman in her 30s in good health. Sequencing was done on a sample of memory CD4+ T cells sorted from blood. The cell subset or site label for this specimen denotes: CD45RA-negative fraction. The rearranged chain carries TRBV19 and TRBJ1-5, with the D gene too uncertain to name. CDR3 loop: CASSIVGGRPNQPQHF. The nucleotide sequence is given as TGTGCCAGTAGTATAGTCGGCGGCAGGCCGAATCAGCCCCAGCATTTT.